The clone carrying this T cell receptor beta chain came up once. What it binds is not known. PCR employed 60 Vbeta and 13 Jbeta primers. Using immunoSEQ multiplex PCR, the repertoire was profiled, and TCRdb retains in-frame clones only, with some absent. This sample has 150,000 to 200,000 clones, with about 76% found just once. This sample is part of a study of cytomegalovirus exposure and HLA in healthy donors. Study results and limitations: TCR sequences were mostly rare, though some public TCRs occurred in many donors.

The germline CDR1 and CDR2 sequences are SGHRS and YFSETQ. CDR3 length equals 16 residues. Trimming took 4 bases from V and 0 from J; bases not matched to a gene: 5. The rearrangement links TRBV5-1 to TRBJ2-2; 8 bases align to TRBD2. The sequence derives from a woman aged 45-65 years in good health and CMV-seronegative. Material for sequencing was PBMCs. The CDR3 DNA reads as TGCGCCAGCAGCCCGAAGGGACTAGCGAACACCGGGGAGCTGTTTTTT. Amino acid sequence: CASSPKGLANTGELFF. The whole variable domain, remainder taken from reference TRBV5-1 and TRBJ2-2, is KAGVTQTPRYLIKTRGQQVTLSCSPISGHRSVSWYQQTPGQGLQFLFEYFSETQRNKGNFPGRFSGRQFSNSRSEMNVSTLELGDSALYLCASSPKGLANTGELFFGEGSRLTVL.